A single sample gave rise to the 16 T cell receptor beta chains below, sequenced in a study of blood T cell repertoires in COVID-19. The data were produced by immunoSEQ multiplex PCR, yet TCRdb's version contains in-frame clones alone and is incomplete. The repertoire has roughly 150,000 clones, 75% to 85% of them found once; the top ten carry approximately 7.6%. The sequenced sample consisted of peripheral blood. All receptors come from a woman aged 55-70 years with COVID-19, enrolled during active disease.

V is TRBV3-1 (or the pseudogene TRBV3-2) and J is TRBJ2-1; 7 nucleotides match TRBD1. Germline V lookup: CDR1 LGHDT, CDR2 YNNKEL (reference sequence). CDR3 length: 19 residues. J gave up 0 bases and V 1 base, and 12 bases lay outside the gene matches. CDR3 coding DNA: TGTGCCAGCAGCCAAGGACGGGACAGCCTTAAGAGCTCCTACAATGAGCAGTTCTTC. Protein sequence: CASSQGRDSLKSSYNEQFF.

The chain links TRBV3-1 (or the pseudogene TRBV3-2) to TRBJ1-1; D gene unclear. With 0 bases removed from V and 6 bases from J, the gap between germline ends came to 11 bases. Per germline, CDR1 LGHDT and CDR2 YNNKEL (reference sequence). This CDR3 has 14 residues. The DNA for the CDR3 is TGTGCCAGCAGCCAAGAATTTCGTTCTCCTGAAGCTTTCTTT. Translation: CASSQEFRSPEAFF.

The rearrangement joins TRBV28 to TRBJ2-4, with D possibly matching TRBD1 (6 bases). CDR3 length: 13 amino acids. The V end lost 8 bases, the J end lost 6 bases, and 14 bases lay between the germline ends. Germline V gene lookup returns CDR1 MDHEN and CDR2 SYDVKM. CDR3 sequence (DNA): TGTGCCAGCCAAATACAGGGAAGAAACATTCAGTACTTC. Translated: CASQIQGRNIQYF.

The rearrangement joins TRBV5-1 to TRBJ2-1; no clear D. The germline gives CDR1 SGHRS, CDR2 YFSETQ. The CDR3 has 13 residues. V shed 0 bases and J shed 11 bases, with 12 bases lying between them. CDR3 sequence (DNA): TGCGCCAGCAGCTTGGCAGCGCGGTCTAAGCAGTTCTTC. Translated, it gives CASSLAARSKQFF. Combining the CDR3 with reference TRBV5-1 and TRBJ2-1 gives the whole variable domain KAGVTQTPRYLIKTRGQQVTLSCSPISGHRSVSWYQQTPGQGLQFLFEYFSETQRNKGNFPGRFSGRQFSNSRSEMNVSTLELGDSALYLCASSLAARSKQFFGPGTRLTVL.

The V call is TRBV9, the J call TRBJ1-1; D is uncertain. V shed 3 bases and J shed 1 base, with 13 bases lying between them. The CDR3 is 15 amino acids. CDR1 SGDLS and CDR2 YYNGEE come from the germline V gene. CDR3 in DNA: TGTGCCAGCAGCGCCGGTTTGGGAGCGAACACTGAAGCTTTCTTT. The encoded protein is CASSAGLGANTEAFF. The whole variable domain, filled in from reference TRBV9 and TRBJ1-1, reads DSGVTQTPKHLITATGQRVTLRCSPRSGDLSVYWYQQSLDQGLQFLIQYYNGEERAKGNILERFSAQQFPDLHSELNLSSLELGDSALYFCASSAGLGANTEAFFGQGTRLTVV.

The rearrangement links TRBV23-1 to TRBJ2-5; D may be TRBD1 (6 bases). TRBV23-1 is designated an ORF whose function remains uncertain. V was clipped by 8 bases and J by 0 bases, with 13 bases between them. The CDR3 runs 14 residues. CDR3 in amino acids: CASVENRDQETQYF. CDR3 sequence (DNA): TGCGCCAGCGTAGAAAACAGGGACCAAGAGACCCAGTACTTC.

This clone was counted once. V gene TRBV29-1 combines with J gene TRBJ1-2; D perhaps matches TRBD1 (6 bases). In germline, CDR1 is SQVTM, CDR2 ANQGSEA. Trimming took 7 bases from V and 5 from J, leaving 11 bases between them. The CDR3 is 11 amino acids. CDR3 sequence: CSAQQGYGYTF. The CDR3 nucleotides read TGCAGCGCGCAACAGGGATATGGCTACACCTTC.

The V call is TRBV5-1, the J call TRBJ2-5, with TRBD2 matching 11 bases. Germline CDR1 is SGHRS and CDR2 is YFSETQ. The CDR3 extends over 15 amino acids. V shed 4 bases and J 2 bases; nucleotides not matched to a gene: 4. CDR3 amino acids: CASSRWTSGQETQYF. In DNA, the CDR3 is TGCGCCAGCAGCCGATGGACTAGCGGGCAAGAGACCCAGTACTTC.

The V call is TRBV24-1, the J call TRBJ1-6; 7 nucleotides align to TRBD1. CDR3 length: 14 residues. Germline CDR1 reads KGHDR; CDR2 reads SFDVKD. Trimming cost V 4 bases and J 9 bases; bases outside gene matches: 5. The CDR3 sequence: CATSDGTAGSPLHF. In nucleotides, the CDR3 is TGTGCCACCAGTGACGGGACAGCGGGTTCACCCCTCCACTTT.

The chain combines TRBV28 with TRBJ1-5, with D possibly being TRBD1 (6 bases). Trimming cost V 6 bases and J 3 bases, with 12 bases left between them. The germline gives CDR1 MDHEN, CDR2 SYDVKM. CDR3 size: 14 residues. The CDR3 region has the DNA TGTGCCAGCAGGAAGGGGGTCTTCAATCAGCCCCAGCATTTT. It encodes CASRKGVFNQPQHF.

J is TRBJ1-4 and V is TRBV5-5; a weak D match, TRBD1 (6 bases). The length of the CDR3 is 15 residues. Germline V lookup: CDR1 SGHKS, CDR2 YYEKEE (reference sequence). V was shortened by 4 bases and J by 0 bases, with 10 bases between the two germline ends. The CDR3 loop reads CASSGTGSTNEKLFF. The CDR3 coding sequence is TGTGCCAGCAGCGGAACAGGGTCAACTAATGAAAAACTGTTTTTT.

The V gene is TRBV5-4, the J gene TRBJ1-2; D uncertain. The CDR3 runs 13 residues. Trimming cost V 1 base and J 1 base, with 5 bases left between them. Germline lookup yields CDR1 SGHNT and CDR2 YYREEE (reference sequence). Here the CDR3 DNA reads TGTGCCAGCAGCTTGCCCATTAACTATGGCTACACCTTC. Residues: CASSLPINYGYTF.

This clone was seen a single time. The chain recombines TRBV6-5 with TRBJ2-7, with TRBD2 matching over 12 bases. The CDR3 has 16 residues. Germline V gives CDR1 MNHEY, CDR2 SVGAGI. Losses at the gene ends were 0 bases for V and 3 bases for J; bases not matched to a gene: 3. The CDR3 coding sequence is TGTGCCAGCAGTTACTCCTGGACTAGCGGGAACTACGAGCAGTACTTC. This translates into CASSYSWTSGNYEQYF.

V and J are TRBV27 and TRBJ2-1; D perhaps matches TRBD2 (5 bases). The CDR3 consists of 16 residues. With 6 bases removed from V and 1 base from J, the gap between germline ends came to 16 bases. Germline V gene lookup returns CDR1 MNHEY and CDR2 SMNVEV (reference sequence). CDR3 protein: CASRSLVTGSYNEQFF. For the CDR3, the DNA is TGTGCCAGCAGGTCACTAGTAACTGGTTCCTACAATGAGCAGTTCTTC.

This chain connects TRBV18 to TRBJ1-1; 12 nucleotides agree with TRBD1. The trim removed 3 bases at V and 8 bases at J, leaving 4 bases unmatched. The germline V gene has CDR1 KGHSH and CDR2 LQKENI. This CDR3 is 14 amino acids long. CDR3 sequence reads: CASSPSGTGGEAFF. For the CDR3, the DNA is TGTGCCAGCTCACCGAGCGGGACAGGGGGCGAAGCTTTCTTT. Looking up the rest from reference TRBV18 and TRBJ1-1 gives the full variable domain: NAGVMQNPRHLVRRRGQEARLRCSPMKGHSHVYWYRQLPEEGLKFMVYLQKENIIDESGMPKERFSAEFPKEGPSILRIQQVVRGDSAAYFCASSPSGTGGEAFFGQGTRLTVV.

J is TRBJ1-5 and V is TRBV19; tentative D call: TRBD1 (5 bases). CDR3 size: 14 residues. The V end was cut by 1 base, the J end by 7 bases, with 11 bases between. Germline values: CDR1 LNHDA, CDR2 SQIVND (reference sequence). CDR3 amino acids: CASSIASGEQPQHF. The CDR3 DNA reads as TGTGCCAGTAGTATAGCGTCGGGGGAACAGCCCCAGCATTTT.